These T cell receptor beta chains were read from a single sample in a study of blood T cell repertoires in COVID-19. Measured with immunoSEQ multiplex PCR; TCRdb has only the in-frame clones, and not every one. The sample records tens of thousands of clones, 75% to 90% being singletons. Specimen: peripheral blood. The source of these receptors is a man aged 80 or over with acute or convalescent COVID-19. Both conserved end residues are part of each CDR3. D genes are given only for firm matches. Expanded clones are given a class, and other clones once, few, many or no size at all.

D,J,size,V,DNA,CDR3
.,TRBJ2-1,few,TRBV28,TGTGCCAGCTTAGGGAGTATGAGACTTAATGAGCAGTTCTTC,CASLGSMRLNEQFF
TRBD1,TRBJ2-3,.,TRBV7-8,TGTGCCAGCAGCTCGACAGGGGCGTTCACAGATACGCAGTATTTT,CASSSTGAFTDTQYF
TRBD2,TRBJ2-3,.,TRBV5-4,TGTGCCAGCAGCTTTGGGGTAGCGGGTGCAGATACGCAGTATTTT,CASSFGVAGADTQYF
TRBD1,TRBJ1-2,.,TRBV28,TGTGCCAGCAGGTCGACAGGGGAGGACGGCTACACCTTC,CASRSTGEDGYTF
.,TRBJ2-2,.,TRBV7-2,TGTGCCAGCAGCCTATCCTCGATGAACACCGGGGAGCTGTTTTTT,CASSLSSMNTGELFF
TRBD2,TRBJ2-4,.,TRBV19,TGTGCCAGTAGGACCCTTGGCGGGAGGAAAAACATTCAGTACTTC,CASRTLGGRKNIQYF
.,TRBJ1-4,once,TRBV2,TGTGCCAGCAGTGGGCAGAGATCTAGTAATGAAAAACTGTTTTTT,CASSGQRSSNEKLFF
.,TRBJ2-5,.,TRBV2,TGTGCCAGCAGTCCCAGCGCCCAAAGGAGAGAGACCCAGTACTTC,CASSPSAQRRETQYF
.,TRBJ1-5,.,TRBV3-1/TRBV3-2,TGTGCCAGCAGCTCGGGGGGCAATCAGCCCCAGCATTTT,CASSSGGNQPQHF
.,TRBJ2-4,.,TRBV19,TGTGCCAGTAGTATGAGGGTAGGACTAGCCAAAAACATTCAGTACTTC,CASSMRVGLAKNIQYF
.,TRBJ2-3,.,TRBV4-2,TGTGCCAGCAGCCAAGGTAGCCAAGATACGCAGTATTTT,CASSQGSQDTQYF
.,TRBJ1-5,few,TRBV29-1,TGCAGCGCCCAGGGGTTGGGCAATCAGCCCCAGCATTTT,CSAQGLGNQPQHF